This T cell receptor (beta chain) came from a study of early T cells in non-severe SARS-CoV-2 infection. Study-level background: Sequencing was performed on bulk RNA from unsorted whole blood, leaving chains unpaired.

Individually, cDNA molecules had unique molecular identifiers attached to them. TCRdb passed the 5' RACE reads through MiXCR, listing each CDR3 protein once. The data show more than 90,000 distinct CDR3 sequences, roughly 13% seen once. This CDR3 comprises 13 residues. V shed 5 bases and J shed 8 bases, with 10 bases lying between them. This clonotype originated in an adult who was a healthcare worker with PCR-confirmed SARS-CoV-2 infection or an uninfected control (not recorded which). Sequencing was carried out using whole blood. This chain uses TRBV12-3 or TRBV12-4 with TRBJ1-6; no firm D call. The DNA of the CDR3 is TGTGCCAGCAGTCCCAAGGGAGATTCACCCCTCCACTTT. This codes for CASSPKGDSPLHF.